Below, 19 T cell receptor beta chains from the same sample are listed, as sequenced in a study of T-cell memory formation after mild COVID-19. TCRdb recomputed calls from the 5' RACE reads with MiXCR, one row per CDR3 protein. The table has fewer than 350,000 distinct CDR3 sequences, about a sixth seen once; the top ten hold 23%. Sequencing input: PBMCs or a T cell subset sorted from them (not recorded which). The receptors stem from a man between 18 and 29 years old who had mild COVID-19 (a few samples of this study predate the infection). Cell type and time point are not known.

The chain couples TRBV14 to TRBJ1-2; TRBD1 matches at 7 bases. V shed 1 base, J shed 4 bases, and the junction held 9 bases outside the gene matches. Germline assignment: CDR1 SGHDN and CDR2 FVKESK. This CDR3 spans 16 amino acids. CDR3: CASSQVPGGRLYGYTF. CDR3 bases: TGTGCCAGCAGCCAAGTACCAGGGGGGCGCCTCTATGGCTACACCTTC.

V is TRBV11-2 and J is TRBJ2-1, with a possible D match to TRBD2 (6 bases). The V gene lost 1 base and the J gene lost 2 bases, with 15 bases spanning the gap. The CDR3 runs to 17 residues. Germline V gene sequence: CDR1 SGHAT, CDR2 FQNNGV. The CDR3 spells CASSLVFGTRTYNEQFF. CDR3 bases: TGTGCCAGCAGCTTAGTATTTGGGACTCGAACCTACAATGAGCAGTTCTTC.

This clonotype was seen at least ten times. V is TRBV7-2 and J is TRBJ2-7; TRBD2 agrees at 9 bases. Germline V CDR1 and CDR2: SGHTA, FQGNSA. The CDR3 length is 13 residues. V lost 3 bases, J lost 7 bases, and 4 bases stayed unmatched. For the CDR3, the DNA is TGTGCCAGCAGCTTCGCGGGGGGGCGGGAGCAGTACTTC. Amino acids: CASSFAGGREQYF.

The CDR3 nucleotides read TGTGCCAGCAGTTACCGGGTTATAGGAGAGCAGTTCTTC. Its protein product is CASSYRVIGEQFF. V and J are TRBV6-5 and TRBJ2-1, with D unresolved. V lost 2 bases and J 10 bases, leaving 12 bases between the germline ends. Germline V CDR1 and CDR2: MNHEY, SVGAGI. This CDR3 region has 13 residues.

This clonotype has a handful of counts. This chain connects TRBV4-3 to TRBJ1-5; D gene unclear. V lost 0 bases to trimming and J lost 7 bases, with 7 bases between them. In germline, CDR1 is LGHNA, CDR2 YSLEER. This CDR3 comprises 13 residues. CDR3: CASSQDSSQPQHF. The CDR3 bases are TGCGCCAGCAGCCAAGATTCTTCCCAGCCCCAGCATTTT.

The V gene is TRBV4-1, the J gene TRBJ2-7; 7 bases fit TRBD1. The CDR3 length is 16 residues. Trimming removed 1 base from V and 4 bases from J; junction bases left unmatched: 10. Germline loops: CDR1 MGHRA, CDR2 YSYEKL. The DNA for the CDR3 is TGCGCCAGCAGCCAAGGTCCCGGGGACAGAGCTTACGAGCAGTACTTC. Translated: CASSQGPGDRAYEQYF.

This clonotype was found a few times. The rearrangement joins TRBV20-1 to TRBJ1-4, with 8 bases identical to TRBD1. The trim removed 6 bases at V and 4 bases at J, leaving 7 bases unmatched. The CDR3 length is 14 residues. Germline CDR1 DFQATT, CDR2 SNEGSKA (reference sequence). CDR3 bases: TGCAGTGCGAACCGGGACAGGCGTAATGAAAAACTGTTTTTT. It yields the protein CSANRDRRNEKLFF.

The chain joins TRBV10-3 to TRBJ1-1; possibly TRBD1 for D (6 bases). Germline V gene sequence: CDR1 ENHRY, CDR2 SYGVKD. The CDR3 spans 14 residues. Trimming took off 2 bases at V and 4 bases at J, with 11 bases between the two ends. The CDR3 bases are TGTGCCATCAGTGAGCGACAGGAGGGCACTGAAGCTTTCTTT. Its protein is CAISERQEGTEAFF.

The chain combines TRBV7-9 with TRBJ1-6; D not resolved. V was trimmed by 3 bases and J by 8 bases, leaving 14 bases between them. The CDR3 extends over 15 amino acids. CDR1 and CDR2 from the germline V gene are SEHNR and FQNEAQ (reference sequence). In DNA form, the CDR3 reads TGTGCCAGCAGCTTGTGGACGGTGGCGGATTCACCCCTCCACTTT. Protein product: CASSLWTVADSPLHF.

V usage is TRBV5-1 and J usage is TRBJ1-1; D is perhaps TRBD1 (5 bases). This CDR3 contains 15 residues. The V and J ends lost 3 bases and 3 bases respectively, with 15 bases between them. Germline-derived CDR1 and CDR2 are SGHRS and YFSETQ. The CDR3 DNA reads as TGCGCCAGCAGCTCCCAGGGAACGGTGGACACTGAAGCTTTCTTT. It encodes CASSSQGTVDTEAFF.

There are a few counts of this clonotype. The rearrangement uses TRBV4-2 and TRBJ2-5; a possible D gene is TRBD2 (6 bases). Looked up from germline, CDR1 is LGHNA and CDR2 is YNFKEQ. This CDR3 is built from 14 residues. Trimming removed 1 base from V and 4 bases from J, with 10 bases in between. Here the CDR3 reads CASSQAQEGETQYF. The CDR3, as DNA: TGTGCCAGCAGCCAAGCCCAGGAGGGAGAGACCCAGTACTTC.

The chain is built from TRBV7-2 and TRBJ1-1; 7 bases match TRBD1. The CDR3 is 14 residues long. The trim removed 5 bases at V and 3 bases at J, leaving 6 bases unmatched. Germline V gene lookup returns CDR1 SGHTA and CDR2 FQGNSA. The CDR3, as DNA: TGTGCCAGCAGCAACCTAGGGGGCTACACTGAAGCTTTCTTT. It is translated as CASSNLGGYTEAFF.

The chain links TRBV5-1 to TRBJ1-2; possible D gene TRBD1, 6 bases. V gave up 1 base and J gave up 6 bases, with 16 bases separating them. The CDR3 is made up of 15 amino acids. Per germline, CDR1 SGHRS and CDR2 YFSETQ. The CDR3 spells CASSLQESTGDGYTF. CDR3 sequence (DNA): TGCGCCAGCAGCTTGCAAGAGTCGACAGGTGATGGCTACACCTTC.

The chain employs TRBV5-6 and TRBJ2-7; 12 positions match TRBD2. In germline, CDR1 is SGHDT, CDR2 YYEEEE. The CDR3 covers 14 residues. V lost 6 bases, J lost 11 bases, and 12 bases stayed unmatched. CDR3 in DNA: TGTGCCAGCACCTACGGACTAGCGGGGACAATGGAGTACGTC. Translating gives CASTYGLAGTMEYV.

This clonotype was recorded a few times. This chain uses TRBV7-9 with TRBJ2-3, with a weak D call TRBD2 (7 bases). V was cut by 8 bases and J by 6 bases, with 18 bases left in between. This CDR3 has 14 amino acids. Germline V CDR1 and CDR2: SEHNR, FQNEAQ (reference sequence). This CDR3 is CASRRGGRGDTQYF. As DNA, the CDR3 is TGTGCCAGCCGGAGGGGGGGCCGAGGGGATACGCAGTATTTT. The whole variable domain, filled in from reference TRBV7-9 and TRBJ2-3, reads DTGVSQNPRHKITKRGQNVTFRCDPISEHNRLYWYRQTLGQGPEFLTYFQNEAQLEKSRLLSDRFSAERPKGSFSTLEIQRTEQGDSAMYLCASRRGGRGDTQYFGPGTRLTVL.

This clonotype was recorded a few times. V is TRBV5-6 and J is TRBJ2-7; D might be TRBD1 (6 bases). Germline assignment: CDR1 SGHDT and CDR2 YYEEEE. The CDR3 covers 15 residues. The V end lost 1 base, the J end lost 0 bases, and 11 bases lay between the germline ends. The CDR3 DNA follows: TGTGCCAGCAGCTTGCCAGGGGCGAGCTCCTACGAGCAGTACGTC. This translates into CASSLPGASSYEQYV.

The chain links TRBV15 to TRBJ2-3; 11 bases agree with TRBD2. V was clipped by 2 bases and J by 6 bases; unmatched bases: 7. The CDR3 runs 16 residues. Germline lookup yields CDR1 LNHNV and CDR2 YYDKDF (reference sequence). CDR3 region: CATSRRSGGAWDTQYF. CDR3 nucleotide sequence: TGTGCCACCAGCAGACGTAGCGGGGGGGCATGGGATACGCAGTATTTT.

In this sample, this clonotype turned up many times. V and J are TRBV7-2 and TRBJ2-3; 7 bases match TRBD1. From germline, CDR1 is SGHTA and CDR2 FQGNSA. J gave up 4 bases and V 5 bases, and 12 bases lay outside the gene matches. This CDR3 is built from 16 residues. The CDR3 region is CASSRFGQAVADTQYF. CDR3 coding DNA: TGTGCCAGCAGCCGATTTGGACAGGCCGTGGCAGATACGCAGTATTTT.

The V call is TRBV6-5, the J call TRBJ1-2, with TRBD1 as a possible D gene (5 bases). The V gene lost 4 bases and the J gene lost 7 bases, with 13 bases spanning the gap. The CDR3 is 13 amino acids. The germline V gene encodes CDR1 MNHEY and CDR2 SVGAGI. CDR3 loop: CASSSGTEGGYTF. Here the CDR3 DNA reads TGTGCCAGCAGTTCTGGGACGGAGGGTGGCTACACCTTC.